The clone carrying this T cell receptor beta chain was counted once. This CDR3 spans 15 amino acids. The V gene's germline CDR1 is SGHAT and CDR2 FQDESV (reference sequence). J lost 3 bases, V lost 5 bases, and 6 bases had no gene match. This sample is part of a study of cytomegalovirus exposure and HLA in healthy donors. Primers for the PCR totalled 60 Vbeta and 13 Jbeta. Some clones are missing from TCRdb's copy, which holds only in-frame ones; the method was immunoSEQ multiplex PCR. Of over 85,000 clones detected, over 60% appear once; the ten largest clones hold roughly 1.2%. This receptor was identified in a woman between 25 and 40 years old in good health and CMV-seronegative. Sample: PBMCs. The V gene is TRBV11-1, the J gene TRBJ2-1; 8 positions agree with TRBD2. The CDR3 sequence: CASSPSGRHYNEQFF. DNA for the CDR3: TGTGCCAGCAGCCCCAGCGGGAGACACTACAATGAGCAGTTCTTC.